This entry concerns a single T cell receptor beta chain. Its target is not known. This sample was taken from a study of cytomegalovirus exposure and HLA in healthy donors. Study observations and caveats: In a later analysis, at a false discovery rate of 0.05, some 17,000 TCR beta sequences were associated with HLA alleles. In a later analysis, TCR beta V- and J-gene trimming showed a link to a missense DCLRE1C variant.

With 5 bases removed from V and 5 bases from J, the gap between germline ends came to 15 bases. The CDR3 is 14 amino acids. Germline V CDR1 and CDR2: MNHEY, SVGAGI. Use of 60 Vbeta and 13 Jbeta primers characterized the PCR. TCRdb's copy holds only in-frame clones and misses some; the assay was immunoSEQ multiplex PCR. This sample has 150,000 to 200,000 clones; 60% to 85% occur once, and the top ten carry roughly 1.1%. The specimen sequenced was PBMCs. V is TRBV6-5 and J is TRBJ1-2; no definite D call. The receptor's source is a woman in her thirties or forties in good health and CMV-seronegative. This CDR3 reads CASSQGGEAYGYTF. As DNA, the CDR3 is TGTGCCAGCAGTCAAGGAGGAGAAGCTTATGGCTACACCTTC.